This TCR beta chain appears in the sequencing data of a study of blood T cell repertoires in COVID-19. Using immunoSEQ multiplex PCR, the repertoire was profiled, and TCRdb retains in-frame clones only, with some absent. The sample shows about 230,000 clones, around 86% of them seen only once. V was cut by 2 bases and J by 0 bases, with 8 bases left in between. There are 15 residues in the CDR3. Germline V CDR1 and CDR2: SGHNT, YYREEE (reference sequence). The source material was peripheral blood. This chain connects TRBV5-4 to TRBJ2-2; the D gene is possibly TRBD2 (5 bases). This receptor was obtained from a man in his fifties or sixties with COVID-19, enrolled during active disease. This CDR3 reads CASSFGGPNTGELFF. DNA for the CDR3: TGTGCCAGCAGCTTTGGCGGGCCGAACACCGGGGAGCTGTTTTTT. Looking up the rest from reference TRBV5-4 and TRBJ2-2 gives the full variable domain: ETGVTQSPTHLIKTRGQQVTLRCSSQSGHNTVSWYQQALGQGPQFIFQYYREEENGRGNFPPRFSGLQFPNYSSELNVNALELDDSALYLCASSFGGPNTGELFFGEGSRLTVL.